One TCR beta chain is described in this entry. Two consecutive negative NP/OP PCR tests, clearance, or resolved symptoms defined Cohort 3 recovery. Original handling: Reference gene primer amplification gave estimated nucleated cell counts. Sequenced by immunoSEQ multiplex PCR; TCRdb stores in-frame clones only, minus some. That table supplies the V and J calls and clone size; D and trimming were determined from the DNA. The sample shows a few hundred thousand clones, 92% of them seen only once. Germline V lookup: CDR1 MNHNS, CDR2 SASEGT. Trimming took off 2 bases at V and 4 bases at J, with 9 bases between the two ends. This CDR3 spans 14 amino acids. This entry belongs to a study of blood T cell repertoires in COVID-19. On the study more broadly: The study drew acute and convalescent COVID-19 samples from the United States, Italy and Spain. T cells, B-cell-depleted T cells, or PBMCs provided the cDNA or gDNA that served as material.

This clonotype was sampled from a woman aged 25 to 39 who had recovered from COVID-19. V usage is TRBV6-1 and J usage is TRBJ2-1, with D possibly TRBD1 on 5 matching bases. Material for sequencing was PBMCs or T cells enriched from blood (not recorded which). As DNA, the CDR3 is TGTGCCAGCAGTGAAAACAGGAGATACAATGAGCAGTTCTTC. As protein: CASSENRRYNEQFF.